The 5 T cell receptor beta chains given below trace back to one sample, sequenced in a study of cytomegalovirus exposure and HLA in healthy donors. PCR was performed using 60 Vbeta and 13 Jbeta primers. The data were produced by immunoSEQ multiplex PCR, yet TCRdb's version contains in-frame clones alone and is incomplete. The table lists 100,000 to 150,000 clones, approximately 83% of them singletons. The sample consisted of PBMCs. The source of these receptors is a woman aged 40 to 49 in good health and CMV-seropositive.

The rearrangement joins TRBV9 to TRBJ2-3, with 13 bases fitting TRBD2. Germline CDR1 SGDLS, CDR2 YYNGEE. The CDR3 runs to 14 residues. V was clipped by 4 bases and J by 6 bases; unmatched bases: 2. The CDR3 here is CASSTSGRDDTQYF. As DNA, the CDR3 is TGTGCCAGCAGCACTAGCGGGAGGGATGATACGCAGTATTTT.

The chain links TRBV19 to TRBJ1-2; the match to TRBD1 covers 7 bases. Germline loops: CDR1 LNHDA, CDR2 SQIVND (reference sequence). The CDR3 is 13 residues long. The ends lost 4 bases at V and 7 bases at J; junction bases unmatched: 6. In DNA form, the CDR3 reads TGTGCCAGTAGTAAAGACAGGGACATTGGCTACACCTTC. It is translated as CASSKDRDIGYTF.

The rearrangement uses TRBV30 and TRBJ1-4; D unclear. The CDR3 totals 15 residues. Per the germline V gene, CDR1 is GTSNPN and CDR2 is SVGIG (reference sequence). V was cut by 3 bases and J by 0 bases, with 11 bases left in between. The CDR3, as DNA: TGTGCCTGGAGGGGTCTGGGAGCAACTAATGAAAAACTGTTTTTT. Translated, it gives CAWRGLGATNEKLFF. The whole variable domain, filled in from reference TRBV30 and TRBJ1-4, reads SQTIHQWPATLVQPVGSPLSLECTVEGTSNPNLYWYRQAAGRGLQLLFYSVGIGQISSEVPQNLSASRPQDRQFILSSKKLLLSDSGFYLCAWRGLGATNEKLFFGSGTQLSVL.

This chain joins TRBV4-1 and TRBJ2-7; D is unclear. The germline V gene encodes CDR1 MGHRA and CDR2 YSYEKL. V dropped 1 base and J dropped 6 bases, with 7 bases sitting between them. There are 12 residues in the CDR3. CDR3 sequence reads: CASSQGNGEQYF. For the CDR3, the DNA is TGCGCCAGCAGCCAAGGTAACGGCGAGCAGTACTTC.

CDR3 DNA sequence: TGTGCCAGCAGCTCGCCAGCGGACAGCGCCCTTAGCACTGAAGCTTTCTTT. Amino acids: CASSSPADSALSTEAFF. The chain links TRBV7-8 to TRBJ1-1; D may be TRBD1 (6 bases). This CDR3 contains 17 residues. Germline lookup yields CDR1 SGHVS and CDR2 FQNEAQ. Trimming stripped 4 bases from V and 4 bases from J, with 22 bases between.